The 23 T cell receptor beta chains given below trace back to one sample, sequenced in a study of Graves' ophthalmopathy and Graves' hyperthyroidism. Amplified TCR beta CDR3 regions were obtained using RNA transcripts as template. HTBI primers were employed in first-round RT-PCR, then a second-round multiplex PCR followed. MiXCR was run by TCRdb on the multiplex PCR reads, yielding one entry per CDR3 protein. The sample yields about 740,000 distinct CDR3 sequences, roughly two fifths seen once. The sample taken for sequencing was peripheral blood. These receptors came from an adult man with Graves' ophthalmopathy.

This clonotype is a singleton in its sample. The genes are TRBV11-2 and TRBJ1-5; tentatively, D is TRBD1 (5 bases). The CDR3 totals 13 residues. V was cut by 3 bases and J by 6 bases, with 9 bases left in between. Germline CDR1 is SGHAT and CDR2 is FQNNGV. In DNA, the CDR3 is TGTGCCAGCAGCTTTTTTGGGGCTCAGCCCCAGCATTTT. Translated: CASSFFGAQPQHF.

The V and J genes are TRBV4-2 and TRBJ2-6; D might be TRBD2 (5 bases). CDR1 is LGHNA, CDR2 YNFKEQ, per germline. This CDR3 contains 18 residues. V lost 2 bases to trimming and J lost 0 bases, with 14 bases between them. CDR3 loop: CASSQSHSRASGANVLTF. CDR3 nucleotide sequence: TGTGCCAGCAGCCAATCTCACTCGAGGGCCTCTGGGGCCAACGTCCTGACTTTC.

The V and J genes are TRBV10-3 and TRBJ1-5; D call uncertain. This CDR3 has 15 residues. V was pared by 3 bases and J by 1 base, with 10 bases between. Per germline, CDR1 ENHRY and CDR2 SYGVKD. CDR3 nucleotides: TGTGCCATCAGTGATCGGTGGTGGAGCAATCAGCCCCAGCATTTT. Translated, it gives CAISDRWWSNQPQHF.

The rearrangement links TRBV6-1 to TRBJ2-6; weak D call: TRBD1 (5 bases). CDR1 is MNHNS and CDR2 is SASEGT in the germline V gene. This CDR3 is 15 amino acids long. V lost 5 bases, J lost 4 bases, and 12 bases lay in between. CDR3 residues: CASSQGTFGANVLTF. DNA of the CDR3: TGTGCCAGCAGTCAGGGTACCTTCGGGGCCAACGTCCTGACTTTC.

V usage is TRBV9 and J usage is TRBJ1-3; TRBD1 matches 8 bases. V lost 4 bases to trimming and J lost 0 bases; unmatched junction nucleotides: 6. Germline assignment: CDR1 SGDLS and CDR2 YYNGEE. This CDR3 contains 16 residues. CDR3 nucleotide sequence: TGTGCCAGCAGCCCGACAGGGGATAGCTCTGGAAACACCATATATTTT. Translating gives CASSPTGDSSGNTIYF.

As concerns this clonotype: Sequence at one end of the junction differs from germline and may be a read error. The chain uses TRBV7-9 and TRBJ2-2; D remains unclear. Germline V gene lookup returns CDR1 SEHNR and CDR2 FQNEAQ (reference sequence). This CDR3 is built from 12 residues. CDR3 residues: CTSRPSTGELFF. The CDR3 DNA reads TGTACCAGCAGACCTTCCACCGGGGAGCTGTTTTTT.

This clonotype was recorded only once. A much bigger clone sits one base away, suggesting this may be a read error. The genes are TRBV7-9 and TRBJ2-7; D is perhaps TRBD2 (5 bases). CDR1 is SEHNR and CDR2 is FQNEAQ in the germline V gene (reference sequence). CDR3 size: 14 residues. V lost 5 bases and J lost 6, with 17 bases in between. The CDR3 loop reads CASSPGGFEGEQYF. CDR3 coding DNA: TGTGCCAGCAGCCCCGGAGGATTCGAGGGCGAGCAGTACTTC.

This clonotype was recorded at least ten times. J is TRBJ2-5 and V is TRBV20-1; the D is unclear. CDR1 is DFQATT, CDR2 SNEGSKA, per germline (reference sequence). This CDR3 region has 13 residues. Trimming took off 0 bases at V and 7 bases at J, with 12 bases between the two ends. The CDR3 reads CSARDVQAGTQYF. In nucleotides, the CDR3 is TGCAGTGCTAGAGATGTCCAGGCCGGGACCCAGTACTTC.

For this clonotype: This sequence may be a read error, since a much larger clone differs from it by one base. This sequence joins TRBV7-9 and TRBJ1-1; D not resolved. Per germline, CDR1 SEHNR and CDR2 FQNEAQ (reference sequence). This CDR3 has 13 amino acids. The CDR3 DNA reads as TGTGCCTGCAGCCGTCGAGAAGGCACTGAAGCTTTCTTT. Protein product: CACSRREGTEAFF.

V usage is TRBV7-9 and J usage is TRBJ2-5; no clear D. Germline V gene lookup returns CDR1 SEHNR and CDR2 FQNEAQ (reference sequence). Deletions cut 5 bases from V and 5 bases from J, with 6 bases between. This CDR3 comprises 11 residues. CDR3 nucleotides: TGTGCCAGCAGCGGAAAGGAGACCCAGTACTTC. Encoded protein: CASSGKETQYF.

The table lists this clonotype with many counts. The chain is built from TRBV11-2 and TRBJ1-1, with D possibly being TRBD1 (6 bases). The CDR3 has 14 amino acids. V was clipped by 6 bases and J by 7 bases, with 18 bases between them. Germline CDR1 is SGHAT and CDR2 is FQNNGV. The CDR3: CASRRYGGQVEAFF. The DNA for the CDR3 is TGTGCCAGCAGGAGGTATGGGGGGCAGGTTGAAGCTTTCTTT.

To note about this clonotype: One end of the junction fails to match germline, which may point to a read error. This chain links TRBV14 with TRBJ1-2; D uncertain. The CDR3 loop spans 14 amino acids. Germline V gives CDR1 SGHDN, CDR2 FVKESK. The CDR3 spells CVSSGPDVNYGYTF. For the CDR3, the DNA is TGTGTCAGCAGCGGCCCTGACGTTAACTATGGCTACACCTTC.

This clonotype was observed a few times. The gene calls are TRBV7-9 and TRBJ1-3; TRBD1 matches at 9 bases. The germline V gene encodes CDR1 SEHNR and CDR2 FQNEAQ (reference sequence). The CDR3 totals 17 residues. Trimming at V came to 5 bases and at J to 0 bases, leaving 8 bases not matched to a gene. The CDR3 DNA follows: TGTGCCAGCAGCCAAGACAGGGGGTCCATCTCTGGAAACACCATATATTTT. It encodes CASSQDRGSISGNTIYF. Variable domain in full (rest from reference TRBV7-9 and TRBJ1-3): DTGVSQNPRHKITKRGQNVTFRCDPISEHNRLYWYRQTLGQGPEFLTYFQNEAQLEKSRLLSDRFSAERPKGSFSTLEIQRTEQGDSAMYLCASSQDRGSISGNTIYFGEGSWLTVV.

The CDR3 here is CASSGQWGNVLTF. The CDR3 DNA follows: TGTGCCAGCAGTGGACAGTGGGGAAACGTCCTGACTTTC. The V gene is TRBV2, the J gene TRBJ2-6, with D perhaps TRBD1 (5 bases). This CDR3 has 13 amino acids. Germline values: CDR1 SNHLY, CDR2 FYNNEI. V was pared by 4 bases and J by 10 bases, with 11 bases between.

This clonotype was seen more than once but under ten times. V and J are TRBV11-2 and TRBJ2-7; TRBD1 agrees at 9 bases. Germline trimming cut 5 bases from V and 3 bases from J; bases unmatched to any gene: 8. The CDR3 is made up of 15 amino acids. CDR1 is SGHAT, CDR2 FQNNGV, per germline. The CDR3 region has the DNA TGTGCCAGCAGCGTCGACAGGGGGTCCTACTACGAGCAGTACTTC. Its translation: CASSVDRGSYYEQYF.

The chain employs TRBV2 and TRBJ1-1, with TRBD1 as a possible D gene (6 bases). The CDR3 has 14 residues. Between the trimmed V and J ends, which lost 4 bases and 2 bases, there was a span of 11 bases. Germline V gives CDR1 SNHLY, CDR2 FYNNEI. DNA of the CDR3: TGTGCCAGCAGTGTGACAGGAATAAACACTGAAGCTTTCTTT. Its protein is CASSVTGINTEAFF. The full variable domain, in which reference TRBV2 and TRBJ1-1 provide the parts outside the CDR3, is EPEVTQTPSHQVTQMGQEVILRCVPISNHLYFYWYRQILGQKVEFLVSFYNNEISEKSEIFDDQFSVERPDGSNFTLKIRSTKLEDSAMYFCASSVTGINTEAFFGQGTRLTVV.

This clonotype was counted only a few times. The chain has TRBV19 and TRBJ1-3; the match to TRBD1 covers 8 bases. This CDR3 region has 15 residues. Per germline, CDR1 LNHDA and CDR2 SQIVND (reference sequence). Unmatched junction bases numbered 6, after V lost 6 bases and J lost 2 bases. The CDR3 DNA follows: TGTGCCAGTAGCGGACAGGGATCTCCTGGAAACACCATATATTTT. The encoded protein is CASSGQGSPGNTIYF.

As concerns this clonotype: A much larger clonotype is one base distant, so this may be a read error. The chain employs TRBV20-1 and TRBJ1-5, with 7 bases fitting TRBD1. The CDR3 covers 13 residues. The germline V gene has CDR1 DFQATT and CDR2 SNEGSKA (reference sequence). Trimming took 8 bases from V and 6 from J; bases not matched to a gene: 10. CDR3 amino acids: CSTRDSSGQPQHF. CDR3 DNA sequence: TGCAGTACCAGGGACAGCTCAGGTCAGCCCCAGCATTTT.

The chain employs TRBV15 and TRBJ2-6; 10 positions match TRBD2. The J call is doubtful: the DNA matches TRBJ2-7 better. The CDR3 consists of 19 residues. The V gene's germline CDR1 is LNHNV and CDR2 YYDKDF (reference sequence). The CDR3 loop is CATSSSASGGIHSFYEQYF. CDR3 in DNA: TGTGCCACCAGCAGCTCAGCTAGCGGGGGAATACACTCCTTCTACGAGCAGTACTTC.

This clonotype was recorded a few times. The chain links TRBV10-3 to TRBJ2-2, with 8 bases identical to TRBD2. Trimming at V came to 4 bases and at J to 2 bases, leaving 9 bases not matched to a gene. CDR1 and CDR2 (germline): ENHRY, SYGVKD. The CDR3 spans 17 residues. CDR3 DNA: TGTGCCATCAGTGGGTTTGAGCGGGGGCCTAACACCGGGGAGCTGTTTTTT. It encodes CAISGFERGPNTGELFF.

Notes on this clonotype: At one end, the junction sequence differs from germline, possibly due to a read error. V gene TRBV20-1 combines with J gene TRBJ1-2; D uncertain. This CDR3 has 16 residues. Germline values: CDR1 DFQATT, CDR2 SNEGSKA (reference sequence). The CDR3 DNA is TGCAGTGCCCTTGAACGGGTCAGGACTTTAAACTGTGGCTACACCTTC. Translation: CSALERVRTLNCGYTF.

V is TRBV14 and J is TRBJ1-1, with a tentative D call TRBD1 (6 bases). Germline assignment: CDR1 SGHDN and CDR2 FVKESK. The CDR3 extends over 15 amino acids. Deletions cut 4 bases from V and 0 bases from J, with 12 bases between. As DNA, the CDR3 is TGTGCCAGCAGCCCTTCTCAGGGGATGAACACTGAAGCTTTCTTT. Translating gives CASSPSQGMNTEAFF. Supplemented by reference TRBV14 and TRBJ1-1, the full variable domain reads EAGVTQFPSHSVIEKGQTVTLRCDPISGHDNLYWYRRVMGKEIKFLLHFVKESKQDESGMPNNRFLAERTGGTYSTLKVQPAELEDSGVYFCASSPSQGMNTEAFFGQGTRLTVV.

The chain carries TRBV20-1 and TRBJ1-5; D is possibly TRBD1 (5 bases). The germline V gene has CDR1 DFQATT and CDR2 SNEGSKA (reference sequence). V was pared by 6 bases and J by 3 bases, with 15 bases between. This CDR3 contains 14 residues. This CDR3 reads CSASIGTINQPQHF. CDR3 sequence (DNA): TGCAGTGCCAGTATTGGGACGATCAATCAGCCCCAGCATTTT.